Sequencing of this T cell receptor beta chain was carried out in a study of blood T cells in healthy people across ages. Unmatched junction bases numbered 2, after V lost 4 bases and J lost 0 bases. The CDR3 sequence is 14 residues long. Per germline, CDR1 LGHNA and CDR2 YSLEER. Through a sample-barcoded 5' primer and a J-beta primer mix, a second PCR was run for roughly 7 to 11 cycles. MiXCR, applied by TCRdb to the 5' RACE reads, yields one record per CDR3 protein. The table records approximately 800,000 distinct CDR3 sequences, over 45% of them present only once. The sample comprised blood. The chain uses TRBV4-3 and TRBJ2-7; 8 nucleotides agree with TRBD1. The clonotype was recovered from a young man in good health. CDR3 nucleotides: TGCGCCAGCAGCCCGACAGGGGTCTCCTACGAGCAGTACTTC. Its translation is CASSPTGVSYEQYF.